The table lists the clone carrying this T cell receptor (delta chain) with a count of one. Antigen: not known. The template was reverse-transcribed extracted RNA. Pooled V-gene forward primers with one constant-region reverse primer generated the CDR3 amplicons by multiplex PCR. TCRdb used CATT to re-call clones from the multiplex PCR reads. The table lists 45,000 to 75,000 delta-chain clones, approximately 16% of them singletons. This entry comes from a study of Vδ1+ human thymocytes. Overall study findings and caveats: TRG sequences recurred across donors, whereas TRD sequences stayed essentially private. Thymic TRG and TRD repertoires appeared highly polyclonal, with Gaussian CDR3 length distributions.

Thymocytes were sorted as CD3+ TCRVdelta1+ TCRVdelta2- after alphabeta T cell depletion. Germline values: CDR1 TSWWSYY, CDR2 QGS. J lost 0 bases, V lost 3 bases, and 23 bases had no gene match. The CDR3 contains 22 residues. Sequencing was done on a sample of Vdelta1+ gamma-delta thymocytes from the thymus. Subset: FACS-sorted CD3+ TCRalphabeta- TCRVdelta1+ TCRVdelta2- thymocytes. The sequence came from a girl under three years old who had congenital heart surgery. J is TRDJ1 and V is TRDV1; 9 positions match TRDD3. CDR3 nucleotide sequence: TGTGCTCTTGGGGAGACTAAGATCCGGGGGATACTCCTCACCAACTACACCGATAAACTCATCTTT. Amino acid sequence: CALGETKIRGILLTNYTDKLIF.